The 6 T cell receptor beta chains reported below all come from one sample, sequenced in a study of T-cell reconstitution after alpha-beta-depleted transplantation in children. The authors prepared the TCRbeta library with unique molecular identifiers. TCRdb called the PCR reads again in MiXCR, with one record for every CDR3 protein. The data contain 400,000 to 550,000 distinct CDR3 sequences, 10% to 13% of them singletons. Sequences were derived from PBMCs, sampled before TCRalphabeta/CD19-depleted stem cell transplant. All receptors come from a child aged 2-15 years with inherited bone marrow failure, due to receive a stem cell transplant.

This clonotype was seen more than once but under ten times. This chain links TRBV2 with TRBJ2-4; 7 nucleotides line up with TRBD1. The V gene end was trimmed by 2 bases and the J gene end by 5 bases; junction bases not matched to a gene: 0. The CDR3 runs to 13 residues. The V gene's germline CDR1 is SNHLY and CDR2 FYNNEI. CDR3 residues: CASSETGENIQYF. Written as DNA, the CDR3 is TGTGCCAGCAGTGAAACAGGGGAAAACATTCAGTACTTC.

The table lists this clonotype with a few counts. V usage is TRBV7-8 and J usage is TRBJ2-7, with 11 bases matching TRBD2. CDR1 and CDR2 from the germline V gene are SGHVS and FQNEAQ. Trimming at V came to 2 bases and at J to 6 bases, leaving 9 bases not matched to a gene. This CDR3 is built from 16 residues. DNA of the CDR3: TGTGCCAGCAGCTTACAACTAGCGGGAGCCGAGCGCGAGCAGTACTTC. Translating it yields CASSLQLAGAEREQYF.

This clonotype was found a few times. This sequence joins TRBV7-9 and TRBJ1-4; D possibly corresponds to TRBD1 (6 bases). V was clipped by 5 bases and J by 12 bases, with 16 bases between them. The CDR3 contains 13 residues. The germline gives CDR1 SEHNR, CDR2 FQNEAQ (reference sequence). Here the CDR3 DNA reads TGTGCCAGCAGCCCAGAACGGGGGCTGGAACTGTTTTTT. Its protein product is CASSPERGLELFF.

With regard to this clonotype: A much larger clonotype is one base distant, so this may be a read error. This sequence joins TRBV10-3 and TRBJ2-7; 7 bases are shared with TRBD1. V trimming: 0 bases; J trimming: 3 bases; junction bases outside the gene matches: 8. The germline CDR1 and CDR2 sequences are ENHRY and SYGVKD. The CDR3 sequence is 16 residues long. The CDR3 sequence is CAISESDGTEGYEQYF. CDR3 sequence (DNA): TGTGCCATCAGTGAGTCGGACGGGACAGAGGGCTACGAGCAGTACTTC.

This clonotype showed up many times. The V and J genes are TRBV27 and TRBJ2-7; possible D gene TRBD1, 5 bases. CDR3 length: 14 residues. Germline assignment: CDR1 MNHEY and CDR2 SMNVEV (reference sequence). The ends were cut back, 3 bases at V and 3 bases at J, with 12 bases in the middle. The CDR3 nucleotides are TGTGCCAGCAGTTTGGGCAGGGTAGGCTACGAGCAGTACTTC. Its protein product is CASSLGRVGYEQYF.

This clonotype showed up many times. CDR3 in DNA: TGCAGTGTTCAGGATTTGAATGAGCAGTTCTTC. As protein: CSVQDLNEQFF. The chain carries TRBV20-1 and TRBJ2-1; D is ambiguous. Germline V gives CDR1 DFQATT, CDR2 SNEGSKA (reference sequence). This CDR3 has 11 residues. Between the trimmed V and J ends, which lost 7 bases and 7 bases, there was a span of 11 bases.